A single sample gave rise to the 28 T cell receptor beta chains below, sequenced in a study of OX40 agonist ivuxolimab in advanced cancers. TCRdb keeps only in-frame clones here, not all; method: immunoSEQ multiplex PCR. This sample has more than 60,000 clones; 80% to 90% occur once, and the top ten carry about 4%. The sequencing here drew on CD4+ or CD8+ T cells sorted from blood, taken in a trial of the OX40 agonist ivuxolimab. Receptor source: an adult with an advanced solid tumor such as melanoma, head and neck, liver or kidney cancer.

CDR3 sequence (DNA): TGTGCCAGCATACGGAGTAGCGGGGCAGATACGCAGTATTTT. It codes for CASIRSSGADTQYF. This rearrangement joins TRBV21-1 to TRBJ2-3; the tabulated D call, TRBD2, remains unverified against the DNA. TRBV21-1 is marked as a pseudogene. This CDR3 is built from 14 residues.

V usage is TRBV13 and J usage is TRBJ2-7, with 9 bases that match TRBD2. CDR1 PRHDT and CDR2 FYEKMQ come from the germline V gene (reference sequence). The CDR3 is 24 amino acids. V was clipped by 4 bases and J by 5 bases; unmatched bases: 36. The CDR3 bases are TGTGCCAGCAGCTCCCTCTCTCAGTACAGAGGGCAGGGACCTCATAGCGGGAGATTCCACGAGCAGTACTTC. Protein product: CASSSLSQYRGQGPHSGRFHEQYF.

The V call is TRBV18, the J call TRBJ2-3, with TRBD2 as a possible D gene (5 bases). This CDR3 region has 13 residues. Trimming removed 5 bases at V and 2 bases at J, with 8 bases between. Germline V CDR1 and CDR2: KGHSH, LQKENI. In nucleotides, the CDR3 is TGTGCCAGCTCAACTAGACACACAGATACGCAGTATTTT. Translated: CASSTRHTDTQYF.

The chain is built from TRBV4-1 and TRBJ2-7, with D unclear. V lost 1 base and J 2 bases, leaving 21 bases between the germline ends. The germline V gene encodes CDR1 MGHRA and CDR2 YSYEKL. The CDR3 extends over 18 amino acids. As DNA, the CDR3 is TGCGCCAGCAGCCAAGCCCACCTTCGGGCAGCCTTGACCTACGAGCAGTACTTC. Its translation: CASSQAHLRAALTYEQYF.

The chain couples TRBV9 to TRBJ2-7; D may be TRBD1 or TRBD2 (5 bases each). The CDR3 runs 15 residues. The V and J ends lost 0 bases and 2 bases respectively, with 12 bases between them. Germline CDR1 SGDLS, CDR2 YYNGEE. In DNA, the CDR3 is TGTGCCAGCAGCGTAGGGGGCAGCGGAACCTACGAGCAGTACTTC. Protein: CASSVGGSGTYEQYF.

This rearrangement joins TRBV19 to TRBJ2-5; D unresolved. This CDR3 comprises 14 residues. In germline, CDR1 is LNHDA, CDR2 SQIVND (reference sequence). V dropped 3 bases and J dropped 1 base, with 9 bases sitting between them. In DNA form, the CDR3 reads TGTGCCAGTAGTATTAAGTCGGTCCAAGAGACCCAGTACTTC. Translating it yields CASSIKSVQETQYF.

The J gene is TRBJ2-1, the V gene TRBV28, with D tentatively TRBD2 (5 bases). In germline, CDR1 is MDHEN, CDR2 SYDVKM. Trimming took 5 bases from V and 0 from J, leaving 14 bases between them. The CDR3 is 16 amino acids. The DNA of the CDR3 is TGTGCCAGCAGTCTTGGAGGTTCTGGCTCCTACAATGAGCAGTTCTTC. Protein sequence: CASSLGGSGSYNEQFF.

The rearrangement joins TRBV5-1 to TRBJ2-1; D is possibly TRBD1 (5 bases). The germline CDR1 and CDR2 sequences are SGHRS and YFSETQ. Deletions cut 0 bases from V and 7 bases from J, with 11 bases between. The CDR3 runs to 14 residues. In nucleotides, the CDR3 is TGCGCCAGCAGCTTGGCCAGGGTACCTAATGAGCAGTTCTTC. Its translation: CASSLARVPNEQFF.

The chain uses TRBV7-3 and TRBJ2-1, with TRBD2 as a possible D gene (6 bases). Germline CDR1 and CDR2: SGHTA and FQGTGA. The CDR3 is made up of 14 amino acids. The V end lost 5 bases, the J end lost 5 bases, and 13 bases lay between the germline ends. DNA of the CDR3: TGTGCCAGCAGCCTGGACTACATAGACAATGAGCAGTTCTTC. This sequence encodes CASSLDYIDNEQFF.

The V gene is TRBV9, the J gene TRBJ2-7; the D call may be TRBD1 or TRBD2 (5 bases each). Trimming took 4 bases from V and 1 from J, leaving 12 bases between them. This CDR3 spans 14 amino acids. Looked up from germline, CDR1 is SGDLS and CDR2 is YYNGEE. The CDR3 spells CASSPGTYSYEQYF. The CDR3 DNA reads TGTGCCAGCAGCCCCGGGACGTATTCCTACGAGCAGTACTTC.

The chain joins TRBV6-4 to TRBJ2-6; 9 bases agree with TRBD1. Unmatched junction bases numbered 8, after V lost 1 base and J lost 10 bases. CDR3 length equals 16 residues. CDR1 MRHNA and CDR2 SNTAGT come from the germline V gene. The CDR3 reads CASSDWNRGPTNVLTF. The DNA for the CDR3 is TGTGCCAGCAGTGACTGGAACAGGGGGCCCACTAACGTCCTGACTTTC.

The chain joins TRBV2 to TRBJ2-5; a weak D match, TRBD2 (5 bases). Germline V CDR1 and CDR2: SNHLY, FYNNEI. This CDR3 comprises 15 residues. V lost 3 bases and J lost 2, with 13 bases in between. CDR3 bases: TGTGCCAGCAGTGATGGTGGGAGTGGGCAAGAGACCCAGTACTTC. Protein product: CASSDGGSGQETQYF.

CDR3: CASSVGRLSYEQYF. CDR3 bases: TGTGCCAGCAGCGTAGGACGACTCTCCTACGAGCAGTACTTC. The gene calls are TRBV11-2 and TRBJ2-7, with D unresolved. This CDR3 is 14 amino acids long. Germline CDR1 and CDR2: SGHAT and FQNNGV. V was shortened by 5 bases and J by 0 bases, with 11 bases between the two germline ends. The full variable domain, with the rest looked up from reference TRBV11-2 and TRBJ2-7, is EAGVAQSPRYKIIEKRQSVAFWCNPISGHATLYWYQQILGQGPKLLIQFQNNGVVDDSQLPKDRFSAERLKGVDSTLKIQPAKLEDSAVYLCASSVGRLSYEQYFGPGTRLTVT.

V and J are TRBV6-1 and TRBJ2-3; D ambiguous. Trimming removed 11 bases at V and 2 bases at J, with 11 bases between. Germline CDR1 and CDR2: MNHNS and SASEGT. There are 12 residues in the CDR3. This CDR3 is CAGPEYTDTQYF. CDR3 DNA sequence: TGTGCCGGCCCGGAATACACAGATACGCAGTATTTT.

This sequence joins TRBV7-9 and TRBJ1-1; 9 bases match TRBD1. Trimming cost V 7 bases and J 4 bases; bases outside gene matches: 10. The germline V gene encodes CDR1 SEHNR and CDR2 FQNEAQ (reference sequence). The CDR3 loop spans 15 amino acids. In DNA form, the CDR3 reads TGTGCCAGCACCCCGGGACAGGGAAGGACCACTGAAGCTTTCTTT. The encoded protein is CASTPGQGRTTEAFF.

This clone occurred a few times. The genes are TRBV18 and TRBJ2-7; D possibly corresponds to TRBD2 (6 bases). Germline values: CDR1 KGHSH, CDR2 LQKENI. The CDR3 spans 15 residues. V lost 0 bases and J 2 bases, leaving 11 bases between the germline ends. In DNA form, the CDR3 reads TGTGCCAGCTCACCACCGGCTAGCGCGGCCTACGAGCAGTACTTC. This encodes CASSPPASAAYEQYF.

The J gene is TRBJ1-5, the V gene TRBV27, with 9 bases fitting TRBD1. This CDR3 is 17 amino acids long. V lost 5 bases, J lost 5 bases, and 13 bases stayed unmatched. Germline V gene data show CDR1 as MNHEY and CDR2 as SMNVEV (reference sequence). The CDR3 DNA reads TGTGCCAGCAGTGCGGGACAGGGTCGCTCTATCTATCAGCCCCAGCATTTT. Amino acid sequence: CASSAGQGRSIYQPQHF.

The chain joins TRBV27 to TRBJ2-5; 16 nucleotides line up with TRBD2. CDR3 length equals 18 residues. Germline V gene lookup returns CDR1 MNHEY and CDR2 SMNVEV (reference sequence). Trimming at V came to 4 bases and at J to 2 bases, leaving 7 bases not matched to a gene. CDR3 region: CASSSSGLAGGAQETQYF. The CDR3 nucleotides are TGTGCCAGCAGTTCCTCGGGACTAGCGGGAGGGGCACAAGAGACCCAGTACTTC.

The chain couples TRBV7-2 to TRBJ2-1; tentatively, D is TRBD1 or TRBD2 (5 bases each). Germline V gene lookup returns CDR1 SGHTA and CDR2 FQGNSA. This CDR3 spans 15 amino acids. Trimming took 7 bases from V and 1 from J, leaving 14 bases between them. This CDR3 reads CASTFGTVSYNEQFF. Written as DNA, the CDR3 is TGTGCCAGCACCTTCGGGACGGTTTCCTACAATGAGCAGTTCTTC.

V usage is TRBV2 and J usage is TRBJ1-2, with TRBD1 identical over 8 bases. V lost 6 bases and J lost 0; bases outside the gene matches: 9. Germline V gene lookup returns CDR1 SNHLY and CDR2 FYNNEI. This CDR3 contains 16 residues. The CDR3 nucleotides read TGTGCCAGCAGCGATACGGGGACAGGCCCTAACTATGGCTACACCTTC. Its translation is CASSDTGTGPNYGYTF.

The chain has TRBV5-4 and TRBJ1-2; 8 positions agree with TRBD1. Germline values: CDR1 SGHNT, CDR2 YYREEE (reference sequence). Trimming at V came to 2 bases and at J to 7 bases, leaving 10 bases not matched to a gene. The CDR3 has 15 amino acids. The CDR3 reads CASSLPGQESFGYTF. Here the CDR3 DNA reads TGTGCCAGCAGCTTACCGGGACAGGAATCCTTTGGCTACACCTTC.

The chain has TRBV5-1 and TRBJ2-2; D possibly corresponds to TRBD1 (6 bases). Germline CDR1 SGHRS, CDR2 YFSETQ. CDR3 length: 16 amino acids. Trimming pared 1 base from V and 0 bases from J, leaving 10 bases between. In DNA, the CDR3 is TGCGCCAGCAGCTTGACAGGGCCCGCGAACACCGGGGAGCTGTTTTTT. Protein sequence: CASSLTGPANTGELFF.

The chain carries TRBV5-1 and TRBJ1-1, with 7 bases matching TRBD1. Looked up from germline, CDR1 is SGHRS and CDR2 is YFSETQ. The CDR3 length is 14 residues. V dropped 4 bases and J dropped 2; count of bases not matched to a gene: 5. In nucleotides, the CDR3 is TGCGCCAGCAGCGCCGGGACAGCTAACACTGAAGCTTTCTTT. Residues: CASSAGTANTEAFF.

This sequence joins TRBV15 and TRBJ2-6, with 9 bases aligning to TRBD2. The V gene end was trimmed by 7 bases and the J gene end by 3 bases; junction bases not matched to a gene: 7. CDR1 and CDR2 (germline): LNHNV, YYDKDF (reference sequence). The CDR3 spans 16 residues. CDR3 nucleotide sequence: TGTGCCACCAAGTTAGCGGGAGTGAATGGGGCCAACGTCCTGACTTTC. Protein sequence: CATKLAGVNGANVLTF.

The CDR3 region has the DNA TGTGCCAGCAGTGAACCTGGGGCTGGGAACTATGGCTACACCTTC. Amino acid sequence: CASSEPGAGNYGYTF. The chain carries TRBV25-1 and TRBJ1-2; D possibly corresponds to TRBD1 (5 bases). Germline-derived CDR1 and CDR2 are MGHDK and SYGVNS. The CDR3 is 15 residues long. Between the trimmed V and J ends, which lost 2 bases and 2 bases, there was a span of 12 bases.

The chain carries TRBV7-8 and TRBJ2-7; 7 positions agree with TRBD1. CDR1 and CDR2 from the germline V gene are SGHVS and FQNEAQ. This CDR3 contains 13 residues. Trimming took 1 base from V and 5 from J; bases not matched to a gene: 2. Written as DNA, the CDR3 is TGTGCCAGCAGCTTAGACAGGGGTGACGAGCAGTACTTC. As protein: CASSLDRGDEQYF.

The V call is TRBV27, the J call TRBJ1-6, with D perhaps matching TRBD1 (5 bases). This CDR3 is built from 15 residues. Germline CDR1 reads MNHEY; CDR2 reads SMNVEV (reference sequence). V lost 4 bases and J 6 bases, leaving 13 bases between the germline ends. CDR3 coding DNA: TGTGCCAGCAGTTGGGGCGACAATCTTAATTCACCCCTCCACTTT. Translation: CASSWGDNLNSPLHF.

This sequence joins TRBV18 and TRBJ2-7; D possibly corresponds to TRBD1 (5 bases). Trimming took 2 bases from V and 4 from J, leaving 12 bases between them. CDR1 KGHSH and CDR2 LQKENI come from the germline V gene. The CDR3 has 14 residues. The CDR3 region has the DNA TGTGCCAGCTCACCAGACCAGGGCTTGTACGAGCAGTACTTC. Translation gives CASSPDQGLYEQYF. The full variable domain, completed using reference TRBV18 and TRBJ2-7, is NAGVMQNPRHLVRRRGQEARLRCSPMKGHSHVYWYRQLPEEGLKFMVYLQKENIIDESGMPKERFSAEFPKEGPSILRIQQVVRGDSAAYFCASSPDQGLYEQYFGPGTRLTVT.